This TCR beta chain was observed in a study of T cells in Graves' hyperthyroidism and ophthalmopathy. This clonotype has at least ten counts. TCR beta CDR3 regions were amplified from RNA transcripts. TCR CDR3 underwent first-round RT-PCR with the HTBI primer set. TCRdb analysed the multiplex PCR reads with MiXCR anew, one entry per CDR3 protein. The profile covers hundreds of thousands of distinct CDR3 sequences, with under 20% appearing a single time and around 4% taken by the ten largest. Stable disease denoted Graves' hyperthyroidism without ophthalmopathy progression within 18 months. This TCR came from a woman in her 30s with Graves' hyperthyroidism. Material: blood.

This CDR3 is CSGGQVNYGYTF. In nucleotides, the CDR3 is TGCAGTGGCGGGCAGGTCAACTATGGCTACACCTTC. The J gene is TRBJ1-2, the V gene TRBV20-1; D not certain. Trimming cost V 7 bases and J 2 bases, with 11 bases left between them. CDR1 and CDR2 (germline): DFQATT, SNEGSKA (reference sequence). This CDR3 region has 12 residues.